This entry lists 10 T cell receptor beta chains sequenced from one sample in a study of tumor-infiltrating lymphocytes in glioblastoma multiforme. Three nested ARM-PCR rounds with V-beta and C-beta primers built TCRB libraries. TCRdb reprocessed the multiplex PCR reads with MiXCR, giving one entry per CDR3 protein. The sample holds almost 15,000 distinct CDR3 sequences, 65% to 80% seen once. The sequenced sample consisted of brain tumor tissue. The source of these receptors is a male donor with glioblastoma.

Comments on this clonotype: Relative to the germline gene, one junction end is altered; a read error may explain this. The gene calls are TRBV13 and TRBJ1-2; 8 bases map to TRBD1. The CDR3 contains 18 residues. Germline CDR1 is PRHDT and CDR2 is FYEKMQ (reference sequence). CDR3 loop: CASRQTLRGPEYNRGYTF. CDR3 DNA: TGTGCCAGCAGGCAAACCCTCAGGGGGCCAGAGTATAATAGAGGCTACACCTTT.

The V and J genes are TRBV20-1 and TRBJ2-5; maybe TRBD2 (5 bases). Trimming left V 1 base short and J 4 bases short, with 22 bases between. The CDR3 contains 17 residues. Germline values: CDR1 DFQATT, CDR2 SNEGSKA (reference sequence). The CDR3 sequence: CSARVTLVGPITETQYF. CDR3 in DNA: TGCAGTGCTAGAGTCACACTAGTGGGCCCGATAACAGAGACCCAGTACTTC.

The CDR3 nucleotides read TGCGGTACCCCGGGGAGGGGAGGCTACGGCTACACCTTC. It codes for CGTPGRGGYGYTF. V and J are TRBV20-1 and TRBJ1-2; weak D call: TRBD1 (5 bases). There are 13 residues in the CDR3. Germline V gene sequence: CDR1 DFQATT, CDR2 SNEGSKA (reference sequence).

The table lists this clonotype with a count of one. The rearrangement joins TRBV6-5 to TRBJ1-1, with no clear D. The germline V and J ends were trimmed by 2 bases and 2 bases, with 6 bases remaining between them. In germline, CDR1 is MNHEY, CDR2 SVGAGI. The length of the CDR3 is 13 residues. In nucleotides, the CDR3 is TGTGCCAGCAGTTACGCCTCTAACACTGAAGCTTTCTTT. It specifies CASSYASNTEAFF.

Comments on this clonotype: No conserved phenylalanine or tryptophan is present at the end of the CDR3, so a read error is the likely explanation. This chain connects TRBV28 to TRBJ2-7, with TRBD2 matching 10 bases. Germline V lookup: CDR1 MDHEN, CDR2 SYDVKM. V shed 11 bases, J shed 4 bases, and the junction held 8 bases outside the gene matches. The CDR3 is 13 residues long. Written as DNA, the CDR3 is TGTGCCCACAAGCGGGAGGGCCTGTACGAGCAGTACCTC. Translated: CAHKREGLYEQYL.

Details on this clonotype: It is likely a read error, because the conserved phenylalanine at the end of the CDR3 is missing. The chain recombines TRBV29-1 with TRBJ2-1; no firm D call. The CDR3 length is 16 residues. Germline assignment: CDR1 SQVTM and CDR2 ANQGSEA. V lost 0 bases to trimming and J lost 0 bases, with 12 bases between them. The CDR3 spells CSVEDTAVSSYNEQFL. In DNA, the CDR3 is TGCAGCGTTGAAGATACGGCGGTTAGCTCCTACAATGAGCAGTTCTTA.

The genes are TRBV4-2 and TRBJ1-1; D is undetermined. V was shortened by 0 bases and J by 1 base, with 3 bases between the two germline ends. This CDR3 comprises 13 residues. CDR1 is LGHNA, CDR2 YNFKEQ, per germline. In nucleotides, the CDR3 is TGTGCCAGCAGCCAAGAGCGGAACACTGAAGCTTTCTTT. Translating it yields CASSQERNTEAFF.

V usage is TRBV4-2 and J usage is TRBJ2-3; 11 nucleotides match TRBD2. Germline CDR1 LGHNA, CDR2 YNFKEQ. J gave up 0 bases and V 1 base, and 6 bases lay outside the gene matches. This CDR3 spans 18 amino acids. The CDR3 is CASSQGSGRARSTDTQYF. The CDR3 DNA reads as TGTGCCAGCAGCCAAGGTAGCGGGAGGGCGCGAAGCACAGATACGCAGTATTTT.

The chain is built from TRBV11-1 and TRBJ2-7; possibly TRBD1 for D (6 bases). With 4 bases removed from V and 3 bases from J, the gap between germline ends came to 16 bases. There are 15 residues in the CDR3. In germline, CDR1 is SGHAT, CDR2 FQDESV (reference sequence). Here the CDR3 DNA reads TGTGCCAGCAGCTATCGTGATGGGGGCGGCTACGAGCAGTACTTC. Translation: CASSYRDGGGYEQYF.

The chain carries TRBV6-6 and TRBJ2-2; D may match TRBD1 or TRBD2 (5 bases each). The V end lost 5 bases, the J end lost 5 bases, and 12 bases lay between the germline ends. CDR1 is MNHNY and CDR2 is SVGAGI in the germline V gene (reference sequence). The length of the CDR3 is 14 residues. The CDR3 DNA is TGTGCCAGCAGTATTCGGGACCCAACCGGGGAGCTGTTTTTT. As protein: CASSIRDPTGELFF.